The clone carrying this T cell receptor (beta chain) was counted many times. The antigen remains undetermined. The data were taken from a study of blood T cells in healthy people across ages. Sample-barcoded 5' priming and a J-beta primer mix drove a second PCR of roughly 7 to 11 cycles. A single record per CDR3 protein comes from TCRdb applying MiXCR to the 5' RACE reads. The sample includes about a million distinct CDR3 sequences, under 50% of them seen just once. Whole-study results and caveats: Conclusively comparing naive with antigen-experienced cells was impossible with unsorted PBMCs.

The sequenced material came from blood. This receptor was taken from a man aged 30 to 45 in good health.

In nucleotides, the CDR3 is TGCAGCGTTGGGGCAAGACAGGGAAACATTCAGTACTTC. This translates into CSVGARQGNIQYF. The chain combines TRBV29-1 with TRBJ2-4; 7 nucleotides match TRBD1. J was trimmed by 6 bases and V by 4 bases; bases with no gene match: 6. The CDR3 loop spans 13 amino acids. Germline CDR1 SQVTM, CDR2 ANQGSEA.